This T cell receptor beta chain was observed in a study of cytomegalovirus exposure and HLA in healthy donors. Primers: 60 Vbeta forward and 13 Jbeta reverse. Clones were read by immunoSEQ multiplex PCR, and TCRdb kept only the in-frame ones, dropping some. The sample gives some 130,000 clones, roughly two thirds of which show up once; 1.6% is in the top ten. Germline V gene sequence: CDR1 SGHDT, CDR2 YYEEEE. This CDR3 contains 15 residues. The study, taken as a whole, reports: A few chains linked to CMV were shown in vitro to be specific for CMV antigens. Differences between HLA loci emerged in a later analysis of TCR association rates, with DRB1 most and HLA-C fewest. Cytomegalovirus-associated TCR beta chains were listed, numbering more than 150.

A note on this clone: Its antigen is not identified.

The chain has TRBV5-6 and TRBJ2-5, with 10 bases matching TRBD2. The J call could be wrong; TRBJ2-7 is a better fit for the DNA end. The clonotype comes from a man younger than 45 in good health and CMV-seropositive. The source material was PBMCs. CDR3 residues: CASSLVTSGTYEQYF. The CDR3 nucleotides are TGTGCCAGCAGCTTGGTTACTAGCGGGACCTACGAGCAGTACTTC.